These 23 T cell receptor beta chains came from one sample sequenced in a study of T cell repertoires in cytomegalovirus infection. TCRdb reprocessed the reads via MiXCR and lists one record per CDR3 protein. The repertoire holds hundreds of thousands of distinct CDR3 sequences, with over 15% as singletons. The sequenced sample was PBMCs. The receptors derive from a human donor in good health (CMV status not recorded). Some clones in this sample may be carry-over from other donors' samples.

This clonotype was picked up many times. The chain employs TRBV12-3 or TRBV12-4 and TRBJ1-1; no firm D call. The V end lost 6 bases, the J end lost 4 bases, and 18 bases lay between the germline ends. This CDR3 comprises 15 residues. The chain's CDR3 is CASSDHLTGFTEAFF. The DNA of the CDR3 is TGTGCCAGCAGCGACCATCTTACGGGGTTCACTGAAGCTTTCTTT.

This clonotype has just a few counts. The chain is built from TRBV20-1 and TRBJ2-2; possibly TRBD1 for D (5 bases). CDR3 length: 14 amino acids. V was pared by 4 bases and J by 2 bases, with 11 bases between. CDR1 DFQATT and CDR2 SNEGSKA come from the germline V gene (reference sequence). The CDR3 nucleotides read TGCAGTGCTATGCCCCAGGGCAACACCGGGGAGCTGTTTTTT. It encodes CSAMPQGNTGELFF.

This clonotype was seen ten or more times. The chain joins TRBV7-2 to TRBJ2-3; tentatively, D is TRBD2 (5 bases). The CDR3 consists of 15 residues. Trimming left V 7 bases short and J 2 bases short, with 16 bases between. From germline, CDR1 is SGHTA and CDR2 FQGNSA. CDR3 loop: CASTIRSTTTDTQYF. The CDR3 DNA reads TGTGCCAGCACTATTAGATCGACTACCACAGATACGCAGTATTTT.

V gene TRBV20-1 combines with J gene TRBJ2-5; a possible D gene is TRBD1 (5 bases). Germline V lookup: CDR1 DFQATT, CDR2 SNEGSKA (reference sequence). The ends were cut back, 2 bases at V and 7 bases at J, with 11 bases in the middle. The CDR3 runs to 12 residues. In nucleotides, the CDR3 is TGCAGTGCTAGACAGTCCCAGGGGACCCAGTACTTC. Encoded protein: CSARQSQGTQYF.

The sample holds many counts of this clonotype. The CDR3 reads CASSEWTSMDEKLFF. The CDR3 DNA reads as TGTGCCAGCAGTGAGTGGACGTCCATGGATGAAAAACTGTTTTTT. The V and J genes are TRBV12-3 or TRBV12-4 and TRBJ1-4; no clear D gene. This CDR3 region has 15 residues. Trimming cost V 5 bases and J 6 bases, with 16 bases left between them.

This clonotype was seen only a few times. The chain is built from TRBV7-9 and TRBJ2-7; 9 nucleotides line up with TRBD2. This CDR3 is built from 14 residues. CDR1 and CDR2 (germline): SEHNR, FQNEAQ (reference sequence). Trimming cost V 8 bases and J 6 bases; bases outside gene matches: 11. The CDR3 DNA reads TGTGCCAGCGGAATCTATAGCGGGGGCCCCGAGCAGTACTTC. As protein: CASGIYSGGPEQYF.

CDR3 sequence: CASTLPWDRINQPQHF. The CDR3 coding sequence is TGTGCCAGCACCCTGCCCTGGGACAGGATCAATCAGCCCCAGCATTTT. The chain couples TRBV7-9 to TRBJ1-5; 8 positions match TRBD1. The V segment lost 7 bases and the J segment 3 bases; nucleotides outside the gene matches: 11. This CDR3 spans 16 amino acids. Looked up from germline, CDR1 is SEHNR and CDR2 is FQNEAQ (reference sequence).

The J gene is TRBJ1-5, the V gene TRBV20-1; 9 bases line up with TRBD1. Germline CDR1 DFQATT, CDR2 SNEGSKA (reference sequence). V gave up 5 bases and J gave up 3 bases; unmatched junction bases: 8. This CDR3 is built from 15 residues. The CDR3 region has the DNA TGCAGTGCTGAACAGGGGGCTCATTACAATCAGCCCCAGCATTTT. Translating it yields CSAEQGAHYNQPQHF.

In this sample, this clonotype turned up many times. The chain employs TRBV7-6 and TRBJ1-5; tentative D call: TRBD1 (6 bases). The CDR3 has 16 amino acids. In germline, CDR1 is SGHVS, CDR2 FNYEAQ. The germline V and J ends were trimmed by 1 base and 0 bases, with 10 bases remaining between them. The DNA of the CDR3 is TGTGCCAGCAGCTTAGGAGGGGGAGATAGCAATCAGCCCCAGCATTTT. Translation gives CASSLGGGDSNQPQHF.

This clonotype has a single count. This chain links TRBV5-1 with TRBJ2-5, with 8 positions matching TRBD2. With 1 base clipped from V and 5 bases from J, the junction kept 13 bases outside the gene matches. This CDR3 is 17 amino acids long. Looked up from germline, CDR1 is SGHRS and CDR2 is YFSETQ. The CDR3 coding sequence is TGCGCCAGCAGCTTGATAGCGGGAACCACCCTGCTCGAGACCCAGTACTTC. It codes for CASSLIAGTTLLETQYF.

CDR3 amino acids: CASSLDGTANQPQHF. In DNA, the CDR3 is TGTGCCAGCAGCTTAGACGGGACGGCTAATCAGCCCCAGCATTTT. This rearrangement joins TRBV11-2 to TRBJ1-5; TRBD1 might be the D (5 bases). Germline CDR1 SGHAT, CDR2 FQNNGV. V was clipped by 0 bases and J by 4 bases, with 10 bases between them. CDR3 length equals 15 residues.

This clonotype has a count of ten or more. The V call is TRBV10-3, the J call TRBJ2-2; a possible D gene is TRBD1 (6 bases). CDR3 length: 15 amino acids. V was shortened by 6 bases and J by 4 bases, with 15 bases between the two germline ends. The V gene's germline CDR1 is ENHRY and CDR2 SYGVKD. The chain's CDR3 is CAISIQGPGTGELFF. The CDR3 DNA is TGTGCCATCAGCATACAGGGCCCGGGCACCGGGGAGCTGTTTTTT.

The chain joins TRBV7-2 to TRBJ1-1; D not resolved. The V gene's germline CDR1 is SGHTA and CDR2 FQGNSA. The CDR3 is made up of 11 amino acids. Trimming took off 1 base at V and 13 bases at J, with 10 bases between the two ends. Here the CDR3 DNA reads TGTGCCAGCAGCTTAGGGCCCCGCGGTTTCTTT. This codes for CASSLGPRGFF.

This clonotype was observed many times. The CDR3: CASSPPTRGGSPLHF. CDR3 nucleotides: TGTGCCAGCAGTCCTCCTACAAGGGGAGGTTCACCCCTCCACTTT. The rearrangement joins TRBV28 to TRBJ1-6; a possible D gene is TRBD1 (5 bases). Germline V gene lookup returns CDR1 MDHEN and CDR2 SYDVKM. Trimming stripped 5 bases from V and 9 bases from J, with 17 bases between. The CDR3 runs 15 residues. Filled out from reference TRBV28 and TRBJ1-6, the complete variable domain reads DVKVTQSSRYLVKRTGEKVFLECVQDMDHENMFWYRQDPGLGLRLIYFSYDVKMKEKGDIPEGYSVSREKKERFSLILESASTNQTSMYLCASSPPTRGGSPLHFGNGTRLTVT.

V usage is TRBV7-8 and J usage is TRBJ1-3; 7 nucleotides agree with TRBD1. The J segment lost 0 bases and the V segment lost 2 bases, leaving 7 bases of the junction unmatched. Germline V CDR1 and CDR2: SGHVS, FQNEAQ. The CDR3 has 17 residues. The CDR3 sequence: CASSLLMTGPSGNTIYF. CDR3 DNA: TGTGCCAGCAGCTTACTAATGACAGGGCCCTCTGGAAACACCATATATTTT. Filled out from reference TRBV7-8 and TRBJ1-3, the complete variable domain reads GAGVSQSPRYKVAKRGQDVALRCDPISGHVSLFWYQQALGQGPEFLTYFQNEAQLDKSGLPSDRFFAERPEGSVSTLKIQRTQQEDSAVYLCASSLLMTGPSGNTIYFGEGSWLTVV.

The sample holds a few counts of this clonotype. The J gene is TRBJ2-7, the V gene TRBV19; possibly TRBD2 for D (6 bases). CDR3 size: 14 residues. Trimming took 8 bases from V and 1 from J, leaving 15 bases between them. In germline, CDR1 is LNHDA, CDR2 SQIVND (reference sequence). The DNA of the CDR3 is TGTGCCAGTGGACCAGCGGGCATGTCCTACGAGCAGTACTTC. It encodes CASGPAGMSYEQYF. Drawing the rest from reference TRBV19 and TRBJ2-7, the complete variable domain is DGGITQSPKYLFRKEGQNVTLSCEQNLNHDAMYWYRQDPGQGLRLIYYSQIVNDFQKGDIAEGYSVSREKKESFPLTVTSAQKNPTAFYLCASGPAGMSYEQYFGPGTRLTVT.

V usage is TRBV19 and J usage is TRBJ1-6; D remains ambiguous. Trimming took off 2 bases at V and 1 base at J, with 6 bases between the two ends. There are 15 residues in the CDR3. Germline-derived CDR1 and CDR2 are LNHDA and SQIVND (reference sequence). The CDR3 nucleotides are TGTGCCAGTAGTATATGGGAGTCCTATAATTCACCCCTCCACTTT. Residues: CASSIWESYNSPLHF. Full variable domain (remainder filled in from reference TRBV19 and TRBJ1-6): DGGITQSPKYLFRKEGQNVTLSCEQNLNHDAMYWYRQDPGQGLRLIYYSQIVNDFQKGDIAEGYSVSREKKESFPLTVTSAQKNPTAFYLCASSIWESYNSPLHFGNGTRLTVT.

A note on this clonotype: One base away lies a much larger clone, so this may be a sequencing read error. This chain connects TRBV7-2 to TRBJ1-5, with D possibly being TRBD1 (5 bases). The germline V gene encodes CDR1 SGHTA and CDR2 FQGNSA. Trimming cost V 3 bases and J 6 bases, with 15 bases left between them. CDR3 size: 15 residues. CDR3 in DNA: TGTGCCAGCAGCTTTTCAGGGCAGACTATTCAGCCCCAGCATTTT. This sequence encodes CASSFSGQTIQPQHF.

The table lists this clonotype with many counts. The chain combines TRBV12-3 or TRBV12-4 with TRBJ1-2, with D tentatively TRBD1 (5 bases). The V end was cut by 5 bases, the J end by 4 bases, with 11 bases between. The length of the CDR3 is 13 residues. This CDR3 reads CASSPYGGYGYTF. The CDR3 nucleotides are TGTGCCAGCAGTCCCTACGGGGGCTATGGCTACACCTTC.

This clonotype was seen at least ten times. The J gene is TRBJ2-1, the V gene TRBV18; D tentatively fits TRBD1 or TRBD2 (5 bases each). V was trimmed by 3 bases and J by 8 bases, leaving 17 bases between them. The CDR3 consists of 15 residues. Germline V gene sequence: CDR1 KGHSH, CDR2 LQKENI. The CDR3 sequence is CASSPSTHLGDEQFF. CDR3 sequence (DNA): TGTGCCAGCTCACCGTCGACACACCTGGGGGATGAGCAGTTCTTC.

Many counts were recorded for this clonotype. The chain couples TRBV12-3 or TRBV12-4 to TRBJ1-2; maybe TRBD1 (5 bases). Trimming stripped 7 bases from V and 0 bases from J, with 12 bases between. The CDR3 consists of 14 residues. As DNA, the CDR3 is TGTGCCAGCAACTCCCGGGGCGCTAACTATGGCTACACCTTC. Its protein product is CASNSRGANYGYTF.

This clonotype occurred many times. The chain employs TRBV12-3 or TRBV12-4 and TRBJ2-1; weak D call: TRBD2 (6 bases). This CDR3 is 13 amino acids long. Trimming left V 2 bases short and J 6 bases short, with 8 bases between. CDR3 nucleotides: TGTGCCAGCAGTTTACTAGCGAGCAATGAGCAGTTCTTC. Translated: CASSLLASNEQFF.

This clonotype was detected ten times or more. The chain links TRBV7-2 to TRBJ1-1, with D unresolved. Trimming cost V 3 bases and J 1 base, with 12 bases left between them. There are 15 residues in the CDR3. Per the germline V gene, CDR1 is SGHTA and CDR2 is FQGNSA. CDR3 bases: TGTGCCAGCAGCTTTCACAATCCGCCGAACACTGAAGCTTTCTTT. It is translated as CASSFHNPPNTEAFF.